The 5 T cell receptor beta chains reported below all come from one sample, sequenced in a study of patients and donors after allogeneic stem cell transplantation. TCRdb fed the RT-PCR reads into MiXCR, producing one record per CDR3 protein. The repertoire holds under 200,000 distinct CDR3 sequences, with approximately 31% as singletons. Material for sequencing was blood, either unsorted or a sorted T cell fraction (not recorded which). All receptors come from a human donor who was either an allogeneic HSCT recipient or a stem cell or donor lymphocyte infusion donor (not recorded which). It is not recorded whose cells these are; they may come from a transplant donor.

This clonotype occurred a few times. A junction boundary mismatches the germline segment, possibly from a read error. The chain uses TRBV7-7 and TRBJ2-1; 8 bases line up with TRBD1. Germline assignment: CDR1 SSHAT and CDR2 FNYEAQ (reference sequence). This CDR3 contains 15 residues. For the CDR3, the DNA is TGTGCTAGCAGCTTAAGACAGGGGACCTACAATGAGCAGTTCTTC. Amino acid sequence: CASSLRQGTYNEQFF.

In its sample, this clonotype was seen a few times. This chain joins TRBV3-1 and TRBJ1-5; TRBD1 agrees at 8 bases. J lost 6 bases, V lost 0 bases, and 4 bases had no gene match. The CDR3 has 15 residues. Germline CDR1 reads LGHDT; CDR2 reads YNNKEL (reference sequence). CDR3 sequence: CASSQDRGLGQPQHF. The CDR3 DNA reads TGTGCCAGCAGCCAAGACAGGGGGCTAGGTCAGCCCCAGCATTTT.

DNA for the CDR3: TGCGCCAGCAGCCGGGACAGGGGAAGCTACGAGCAGTACTTC. It codes for CASSRDRGSYEQYF. V usage is TRBV5-1 and J usage is TRBJ2-7, with 10 bases matching TRBD1. The germline gives CDR1 SGHRS, CDR2 YFSETQ. The CDR3 consists of 14 residues. Trimming removed 4 bases from V and 3 bases from J; junction bases left unmatched: 4.

This clonotype was observed a few times. The chain carries TRBV20-1 and TRBJ1-4; weak D call: TRBD1 (5 bases). The V and J ends lost 8 bases and 1 base respectively, with 20 bases between them. The CDR3 loop spans 16 amino acids. From germline, CDR1 is DFQATT and CDR2 SNEGSKA (reference sequence). CDR3 amino acids: CSTMGGFSGTNEKLFF. The CDR3 DNA is TGCAGTACAATGGGGGGTTTTTCCGGAACTAATGAAAAACTGTTTTTT.

J is TRBJ2-3 and V is TRBV29-1, with 7 positions matching TRBD2. Germline lookup yields CDR1 SQVTM and CDR2 ANQGSEA. Trimming at V came to 8 bases and at J to 0 bases, leaving 5 bases not matched to a gene. The CDR3 runs 13 residues. In DNA, the CDR3 is TGCAGCTGGTGGGGGGGTAGCACAGATACGCAGTATTTT. Translating it yields CSWWGGSTDTQYF.